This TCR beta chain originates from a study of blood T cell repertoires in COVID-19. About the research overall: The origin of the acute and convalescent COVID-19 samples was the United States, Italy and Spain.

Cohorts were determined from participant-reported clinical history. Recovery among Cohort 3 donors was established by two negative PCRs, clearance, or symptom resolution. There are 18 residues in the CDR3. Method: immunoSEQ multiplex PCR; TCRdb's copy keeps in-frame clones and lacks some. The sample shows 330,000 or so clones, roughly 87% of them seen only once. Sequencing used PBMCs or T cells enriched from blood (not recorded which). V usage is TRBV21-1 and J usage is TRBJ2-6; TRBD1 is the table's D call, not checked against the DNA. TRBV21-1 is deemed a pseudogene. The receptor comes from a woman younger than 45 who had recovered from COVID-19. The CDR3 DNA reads TGTGCCAGCAGCTCCCCGGGACAGGGAGTCTCTGGGGCCAACGTCCTGACTTTC. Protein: CASSSPGQGVSGANVLTF.